Following are 16 T cell receptor beta chains from one sample sequenced in a study of blood T cell repertoires in COVID-19. Using immunoSEQ multiplex PCR, the repertoire was profiled, and TCRdb retains in-frame clones only, with some absent. The data contain about 130,000 clones, about 83% of them singletons. The sequenced sample was peripheral blood. The receptor source for this set is a human donor in a cohort sampled during active COVID-19.

The chain is built from TRBV10-3 and TRBJ1-5; D is possibly TRBD1 (6 bases). There are 12 residues in the CDR3. Germline V lookup: CDR1 ENHRY, CDR2 SYGVKD. V dropped 2 bases and J dropped 15 bases, with 14 bases sitting between them. The CDR3 DNA sequence: TGTGCCATCAGTGAGCAGGACAGTCAAAGGCATTTT. The encoded protein is CAISEQDSQRHF.

CDR3 coding DNA: TGCAGTGCCGGACAGGGGGCCGAGCAGTACTTC. Translated: CSAGQGAEQYF. V and J are TRBV20-1 and TRBJ2-7, with 11 bases aligning to TRBD1. From germline, CDR1 is DFQATT and CDR2 SNEGSKA (reference sequence). Trimming at V came to 6 bases and at J to 6 bases, leaving 1 base not matched to a gene. This CDR3 has 11 amino acids.

J is TRBJ1-3 and V is TRBV30, with 8 bases fitting TRBD1. The germline V gene has CDR1 GTSNPN and CDR2 SVGIG (reference sequence). Trimming removed 2 bases from V and 3 bases from J; junction bases left unmatched: 6. The CDR3 runs to 15 residues. CDR3 DNA: TGTGCCTGGAGTTGGAGGACAGGGAGTGGAAACACCATATATTTT. The encoded protein is CAWSWRTGSGNTIYF.

The genes are TRBV19 and TRBJ1-2; 9 bases are shared with TRBD1. This CDR3 comprises 15 residues. Per germline, CDR1 LNHDA and CDR2 SQIVND (reference sequence). Trimming took 1 base from V and 4 from J; bases not matched to a gene: 4. The CDR3, as DNA: TGTGCCAGTAGTATAGCCCGGGACAGGGCCTATGGCTACACCTTC. The encoded protein is CASSIARDRAYGYTF.

This clone was found a few times. The CDR3 coding sequence is TGTGCCAGAGTAACCGGGGGGGAAACAGATACGCAGTATTTT. This encodes CARVTGGETDTQYF. The gene calls are TRBV6-5 and TRBJ2-3; 8 bases agree with TRBD2. The CDR3 spans 14 residues. V gave up 9 bases and J gave up 3 bases; unmatched junction bases: 8. Germline V lookup: CDR1 MNHEY, CDR2 SVGAGI.

This chain connects TRBV6-1 to TRBJ1-2, with D unresolved. V was pared by 3 bases and J by 6 bases, with 11 bases between. The CDR3 is 13 residues long. The germline CDR1 and CDR2 sequences are MNHNS and SASEGT. The CDR3 reads CASSDRSVDGYTF. As DNA, the CDR3 is TGTGCCAGCAGTGATCGTAGTGTCGATGGCTACACCTTC.

The CDR3 region is CASRPRAPVRCEQYF. DNA for the CDR3: TGTGCAAGTCGCCCCCGAGCCCCGGTGCGCTGCGAGCAGTACTTC. The rearrangement links TRBV12-2 to TRBJ2-7; the DNA was not compared with TRBD2, the D call given in the table. TRBV12-2 is annotated as a pseudogene. This CDR3 has 15 amino acids.

This rearrangement joins TRBV5-1 to TRBJ2-1, with D unclear. The CDR3 is 18 residues long. V was pared by 7 bases and J by 0 bases, with 23 bases between. CDR1 and CDR2 (germline): SGHRS, YFSETQ. In nucleotides, the CDR3 is TGCGCCAGCCCCCCCTTGGAGCGCCAGAAGTCCTCCTACAATGAGCAGTTCTTC. This encodes CASPPLERQKSSYNEQFF.

V gene TRBV2 combines with J gene TRBJ2-6; TRBD1 might be the D (6 bases). Germline CDR1 reads SNHLY; CDR2 reads FYNNEI. CDR3 size: 16 residues. The germline V and J ends were trimmed by 6 bases and 0 bases, with 12 bases remaining between them. The DNA for the CDR3 is TGTGCCAGCAGGGACAGCATTTTCTCTGGGGCCAACGTCCTGACTTTC. It specifies CASRDSIFSGANVLTF.

The table lists this clone with a few counts. The chain combines TRBV5-1 with TRBJ2-3, with 12 bases fitting TRBD1. This CDR3 spans 15 amino acids. CDR1 is SGHRS and CDR2 is YFSETQ in the germline V gene. Unmatched junction bases numbered 5, after V lost 3 bases and J lost 6 bases. The DNA of the CDR3 is TGCGCCAGCAGCTGGGGACAGGGGGCAAGCGATACGCAGTATTTT. It yields the protein CASSWGQGASDTQYF.

This clone was counted many times. The gene calls are TRBV19 and TRBJ1-1; tentatively, D is TRBD1 (5 bases). V shed 5 bases and J shed 4 bases, with 17 bases lying between them. CDR1 LNHDA and CDR2 SQIVND come from the germline V gene (reference sequence). The CDR3 spans 15 residues. The CDR3 bases are TGTGCCAGTAGTCCCCGGTTTGGGGGGACCACTGAAGCTTTCTTT. Encoded protein: CASSPRFGGTTEAFF. Variable domain in full (rest from reference TRBV19 and TRBJ1-1): DGGITQSPKYLFRKEGQNVTLSCEQNLNHDAMYWYRQDPGQGLRLIYYSQIVNDFQKGDIAEGYSVSREKKESFPLTVTSAQKNPTAFYLCASSPRFGGTTEAFFGQGTRLTVV.

The chain combines TRBV2 with TRBJ2-1, with D perhaps TRBD2 (6 bases). The CDR3 length is 16 residues. Trimming took 4 bases from V and 6 from J, leaving 19 bases between them. CDR1 and CDR2 (germline): SNHLY, FYNNEI. Written as DNA, the CDR3 is TGTGCCAGCAGTGGATGGGACTTCACTCCGACCAATGAGCAGTTCTTC. Translating it yields CASSGWDFTPTNEQFF. Complete variable domain (other parts from reference TRBV2 and TRBJ2-1): EPEVTQTPSHQVTQMGQEVILRCVPISNHLYFYWYRQILGQKVEFLVSFYNNEISEKSEIFDDQFSVERPDGSNFTLKIRSTKLEDSAMYFCASSGWDFTPTNEQFFGPGTRLTVL.

The V and J genes are TRBV7-9 and TRBJ2-5; tentative D call: TRBD2 (5 bases). In germline, CDR1 is SEHNR, CDR2 FQNEAQ (reference sequence). V shed 3 bases and J shed 8 bases, with 13 bases lying between them. This CDR3 has 13 residues. The CDR3 region has the DNA TGTGCCAGCAGCTTCGGGGAGTTTACAACCCAGTACTTC. Amino acids: CASSFGEFTTQYF.

This chain uses TRBV11-2 with TRBJ1-2, with TRBD1 as a possible D gene (5 bases). The CDR3 covers 13 residues. In germline, CDR1 is SGHAT, CDR2 FQNNGV. V was shortened by 5 bases and J by 3 bases, with 10 bases between the two germline ends. The CDR3 loop reads CASSPRQHYGYTF. The CDR3 DNA reads as TGTGCCAGCAGCCCCCGACAGCACTATGGCTACACCTTC. The entire variable domain, with the rest obtained from reference TRBV11-2 and TRBJ1-2, is as follows: EAGVAQSPRYKIIEKRQSVAFWCNPISGHATLYWYQQILGQGPKLLIQFQNNGVVDDSQLPKDRFSAERLKGVDSTLKIQPAKLEDSAVYLCASSPRQHYGYTFGSGTRLTVV.

This clone has just a few counts. CDR3: CASSLEGAYSNQPQHF. CDR3 nucleotide sequence: TGTGCCAGCAGCTTGGAGGGGGCTTATAGCAATCAGCCCCAGCATTTT. The chain has TRBV5-8 and TRBJ1-5, with TRBD1 matching 7 bases. The CDR3 is 16 amino acids. Germline V gives CDR1 SGHTS, CDR2 YDEGEE. Trimming at V came to 0 bases and at J to 0 bases, leaving 3 bases not matched to a gene. Drawing the rest from reference TRBV5-8 and TRBJ1-5, the complete variable domain is EAGVTQSPTHLIKTRGQQATLRCSPISGHTSVYWYQQALGLGLQFLLWYDEGEERNRGNFPPRFSGRQFPNYSSELNVNALELEDSALYLCASSLEGAYSNQPQHFGDGTRLSIL.

Comment on this clone: Germline is not matched at one junction end, which may reflect a read error. The chain links TRBV18 to TRBJ2-7; 8 nucleotides agree with TRBD2. The CDR3 totals 17 residues. The germline V gene has CDR1 KGHSH and CDR2 LQKENI. CDR3: CASSPPFSGGASDEQYF. CDR3 DNA: TGTGCCAGCTCACCACCGTTCTCCGGGGGGGCCTCCGACGAGCAGTACTTC.